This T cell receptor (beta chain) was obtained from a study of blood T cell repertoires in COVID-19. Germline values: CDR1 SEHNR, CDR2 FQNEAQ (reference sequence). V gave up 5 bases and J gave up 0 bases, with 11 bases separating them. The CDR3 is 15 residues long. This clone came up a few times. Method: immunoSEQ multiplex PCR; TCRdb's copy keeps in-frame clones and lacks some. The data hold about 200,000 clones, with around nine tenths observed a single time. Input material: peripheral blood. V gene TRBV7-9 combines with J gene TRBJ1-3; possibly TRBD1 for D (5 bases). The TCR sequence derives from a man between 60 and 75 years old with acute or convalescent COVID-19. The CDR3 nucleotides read TGTGCCAGCAGCCGGGACTTTGCCTCTGGAAACACCATATATTTT. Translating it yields CASSRDFASGNTIYF.